This T cell receptor (beta chain) was observed in a study of CD8+ T cells in alopecia areata. Turning to this clone: Its antigen is unidentified.

Sequencing relied on a cDNA template that was reverse transcribed from extracted RNA. Some clones are missing from TCRdb's copy, which holds only in-frame ones; the method was immunoSEQ multiplex PCR. The data contain 85,000 to 95,000 clones, 60% to 80% of them singletons. Study-wide results and limits: Among the top 100, expanded CD8+ clones, as well as scalp clonality, were significantly decreased by tofacitinib. Normal-skin resident alphabeta T cells also appear among scalp sample sequences.

Trimming stripped 6 bases from V and 1 base from J, with 6 bases between. There are 11 residues in the CDR3. Germline V gene lookup returns CDR1 SQVTM and CDR2 ANQGSEA. Treatment: oral pan-JAK inhibitor, 5-10 mg twice daily. Those with alopecia areata gave lesional scalp punch biopsies and peripheral blood. The rearrangement links TRBV29-1 to TRBJ1-1; D unresolved. Material: CD8+ T cells sorted from blood, obtained at approximately week 44, from a patient treated with tofacitinib. The origin of this receptor is a human donor with alopecia areata. The CDR3 loop is CSVDKNTEAFF. The CDR3 DNA follows: TGCAGCGTAGACAAGAACACTGAAGCTTTCTTT.